One sample yielded the 17 T cell receptor beta chains listed below, sequenced in a study of OX40 agonist ivuxolimab in advanced cancers. Using immunoSEQ multiplex PCR, the repertoire was profiled, and TCRdb retains in-frame clones only, with some absent. The sample carries about 77,000 clones, over 75% recorded once. The material sequenced was CD4+ or CD8+ T cells sorted from blood, taken in a trial of the OX40 agonist ivuxolimab. The receptors were sampled from an adult with an advanced solid tumor such as melanoma, head and neck, liver or kidney cancer.

The J gene is TRBJ1-1, the V gene TRBV7-2, with 10 nucleotides matching TRBD1. CDR1 SGHTA and CDR2 FQGNSA come from the germline V gene. Trimming took 4 bases from V and 10 from J; bases not matched to a gene: 12. This CDR3 has 15 residues. The CDR3: CASSSELTGTGAAFF. Here the CDR3 DNA reads TGTGCCAGCAGCTCGGAGCTCACCGGGACAGGGGCAGCTTTCTTT.

The J gene is TRBJ2-1, the V gene TRBV11-2, with D perhaps TRBD1 (6 bases). Germline-derived CDR1 and CDR2 are SGHAT and FQNNGV. CDR3 length: 12 residues. V was cut by 2 bases and J by 12 bases, with 11 bases left in between. The CDR3 region is CASSLRGSVQFF. The CDR3 DNA follows: TGTGCCAGCAGCTTAAGGGGGTCGGTGCAGTTCTTC. Full variable domain (missing parts from reference TRBV11-2 and TRBJ2-1): EAGVAQSPRYKIIEKRQSVAFWCNPISGHATLYWYQQILGQGPKLLIQFQNNGVVDDSQLPKDRFSAERLKGVDSTLKIQPAKLEDSAVYLCASSLRGSVQFFGPGTRLTVL.

This chain joins TRBV5-4 and TRBJ2-5; the D gene is possibly TRBD1 (5 bases). The CDR3 spans 14 residues. The ends were cut back, 0 bases at V and 7 bases at J, with 13 bases in the middle. Germline V gives CDR1 SGHNT, CDR2 YYREEE (reference sequence). CDR3 sequence (DNA): TGTGCCAGCAGCTTGGAAGGGGTACCTGGGACCCAGTACTTC. It is translated as CASSLEGVPGTQYF.

There are a few counts of this clone. The chain links TRBV6-5 to TRBJ2-7; no reliable D call. Germline V gene sequence: CDR1 MNHEY, CDR2 SVGAGI. CDR3 length: 12 residues. The germline V and J ends were trimmed by 8 bases and 7 bases, with 15 bases remaining between them. The CDR3 coding sequence is TGTGCCAGCGAAGCGCAGGCCGGAGAGCAGTACTTC. Residues: CASEAQAGEQYF.

The V and J genes are TRBV5-8 and TRBJ2-5; 10 bases are shared with TRBD1. The J call may not be correct, given that the DNA end is closer to TRBJ2-7. The CDR3 length is 15 residues. Germline CDR1 reads SGHTS; CDR2 reads YDEGEE. CDR3 region: CASSPSGTGAYEQYF. CDR3 sequence (DNA): TGTGCCAGCAGCCCATCCGGGACAGGGGCCTACGAGCAGTACTTC.

The table lists this clone with a few counts. Other DNA sequences in the sample encode the same CDR3. The CDR3 loop is CAWSVAGARETQYF. As DNA, the CDR3 is TGTGCCTGGAGTGTAGCGGGGGCCCGGGAGACCCAGTACTTC. The chain is built from TRBV30 and TRBJ2-5; 8 bases agree with TRBD2. Germline V CDR1 and CDR2: GTSNPN, SVGIG (reference sequence). The J segment lost 5 bases and the V segment lost 0 bases, leaving 5 bases of the junction unmatched. This CDR3 comprises 14 residues. The full variable domain, in which reference TRBV30 and TRBJ2-5 provide the parts outside the CDR3, is SQTIHQWPATLVQPVGSPLSLECTVEGTSNPNLYWYRQAAGRGLQLLFYSVGIGQISSEVPQNLSASRPQDRQFILSSKKLLLSDSGFYLCAWSVAGARETQYFGPGTRLLVL.

This clone was recorded once. The CDR3 nucleotides read TGCGCCAGCAGCTTGGACCAGACCTCCTACGAGCAGTACTTC. It is translated as CASSLDQTSYEQYF. This rearrangement joins TRBV5-1 to TRBJ2-7; D is unresolved. Germline V gene lookup returns CDR1 SGHRS and CDR2 YFSETQ. V lost 0 bases and J 0 bases, leaving 7 bases between the germline ends. This CDR3 has 14 residues.

V gene TRBV18 combines with J gene TRBJ2-7; D is perhaps TRBD2 (5 bases). This CDR3 comprises 15 residues. V was cut by 0 bases and J by 1 base, with 10 bases left in between. Germline-derived CDR1 and CDR2 are KGHSH and LQKENI. The CDR3: CASSPPARTSYEQYF. CDR3 DNA sequence: TGTGCCAGCTCACCACCGGCCAGGACTTCCTACGAGCAGTACTTC.

The chain employs TRBV12-1 and TRBJ2-1; TRBD2 is the table's D call, not checked against the DNA. TRBV12-1 is termed a pseudogene. The CDR3 is 17 amino acids. For the CDR3, the DNA is TGTGCCAGCAGCGGACGACTAGCGGGGGGACCTTACAATGAGCAGTTCTTC. Translated, it gives CASSGRLAGGPYNEQFF.

The V gene is TRBV5-1, the J gene TRBJ2-7, with 8 bases lining up with TRBD1. The CDR3 has 16 residues. Trimming took 0 bases from V and 5 from J; bases not matched to a gene: 10. Germline V gene sequence: CDR1 SGHRS, CDR2 YFSETQ. In nucleotides, the CDR3 is TGCGCCAGCAGCTTGGCCGCCCGGACAGGGATGAACGAGCAGTACTTC. This sequence encodes CASSLAARTGMNEQYF.

The chain recombines TRBV7-9 with TRBJ2-3; TRBD2 is a possible D gene (5 bases). The germline V and J ends were trimmed by 2 bases and 0 bases, with 12 bases remaining between them. This CDR3 is built from 16 residues. Germline loops: CDR1 SEHNR, CDR2 FQNEAQ (reference sequence). The CDR3 DNA is TGTGCCAGCAGCTTACAGGCTAGCACTAGCACAGATACGCAGTATTTT. This encodes CASSLQASTSTDTQYF.

The rearrangement links TRBV5-6 to TRBJ1-1; D gene unclear. The germline V and J ends were trimmed by 4 bases and 1 base, with 11 bases remaining between them. The germline CDR1 and CDR2 sequences are SGHDT and YYEEEE. This CDR3 is 14 amino acids long. CDR3 sequence: CASSRREKNTEAFF. The CDR3 DNA reads as TGTGCCAGCAGCCGGAGAGAGAAGAACACTGAAGCTTTCTTT.

V gene TRBV6-1 combines with J gene TRBJ2-1; perhaps D is TRBD1 or TRBD2 (6 bases each). Germline CDR1 MNHNS, CDR2 SASEGT. Trimming removed 7 bases from V and 3 bases from J, with 16 bases in between. This CDR3 region has 15 residues. The CDR3 protein is CASTEGGRGYNEQFF. In nucleotides, the CDR3 is TGTGCCAGCACTGAGGGGGGCAGGGGCTACAATGAGCAGTTCTTC.

J is TRBJ1-3 and V is TRBV6-1; 7 bases line up with TRBD1. This CDR3 contains 15 residues. Germline loops: CDR1 MNHNS, CDR2 SASEGT. Trimming at V came to 10 bases and at J to 4 bases, leaving 13 bases not matched to a gene. CDR3 bases: TGTGCCACTACCCCCCTGGACAGGTCCGGAAACACCATATATTTT. This codes for CATTPLDRSGNTIYF.

The chain uses TRBV7-2 and TRBJ1-1, with D tentatively TRBD1 (6 bases). CDR3 length: 14 amino acids. Between the trimmed V and J ends, which lost 3 bases and 5 bases, there was a span of 13 bases. In germline, CDR1 is SGHTA, CDR2 FQGNSA. The CDR3 here is CASSFGLRGTEAFF. CDR3 coding DNA: TGTGCCAGCAGCTTCGGTTTAAGGGGGACTGAAGCTTTCTTT.

The chain recombines TRBV10-2 with TRBJ1-1, with TRBD1 identical over 9 bases. Germline V gene lookup returns CDR1 WSHSY and CDR2 SAAADI. Trimming at V came to 6 bases and at J to 2 bases, leaving 1 base not matched to a gene. The CDR3 sequence is 13 residues long. The CDR3 DNA follows: TGCGCCAGCAGGGACAGGGGAAACACTGAAGCTTTCTTT. It codes for CASRDRGNTEAFF.

This clone was detected only once. The V and J genes are TRBV5-6 and TRBJ1-2; 7 bases align to TRBD1. CDR1 and CDR2 (germline): SGHDT, YYEEEE. After removal of 6 bases from V and 8 bases from J, the junction contained 16 bases not matched to a gene. The CDR3 has 15 residues. Here the CDR3 DNA reads TGTGCCAGCAACCTGGGGGACAGAGAATCTTCGGGCTACACCTTC. Translated: CASNLGDRESSGYTF.